Listed below are T cell receptor beta chains from one sample, sequenced in a study of CD8 T cells in ankylosing spondylitis. One entry per CDR3 protein results from TCRdb running MiXCR on the 5' RACE reads. The table has about 330,000 distinct CDR3 sequences, 6.5% to 10% seen once; the top ten hold 14% to 15%. Sequences were obtained from blood, either unsorted or a sorted T cell fraction (not recorded which). These receptor sequences come from a male donor with ankylosing spondylitis. The conserved cysteine and the conserved F or W are not part of the CDR3 here. Each record gives: J gene, CDR3 length, V gene, CDR3 protein.

J: TRBJ2-7; length: 12; V: TRBV18; CDR3: ASSIPGRYYEQY
J: TRBJ1-2; length: 15; V: TRBV6-5; CDR3: ASSYSGTGGTLSTYT
J: TRBJ1-4; length: 13; V: TRBV4-2; CDR3: ASSQDNVDDEKLF
J: TRBJ1-2; length: 12; V: TRBV7-6; CDR3: ASSLGAGEDGYT
J: TRBJ2-7; length: 12; V: TRBV10-3; CDR3: AITGDSGQYEQY
J: TRBJ2-7; length: 15; V: TRBV4-2; CDR3: ASSQALTSGRFDEQY
J: TRBJ2-1; length: 13; V: TRBV27; CDR3: ASSFVSGAGNEQF
J: TRBJ2-5; length: 13; V: TRBV11-1; CDR3: ASSPHQGAEETQY
J: TRBJ2-7; length: 12; V: TRBV9; CDR3: ASSPRPDQYEQY
J: TRBJ2-1; length: 13; V: TRBV10-1; CDR3: ASSDPGSSYNEQF
J: TRBJ1-1; length: 14; V: TRBV18; CDR3: ASSLDSGLGNTEAF
J: TRBJ1-1; length: 10; V: TRBV29-1; CDR3: SVEGREVEAF
J: TRBJ2-5; length: 12; V: TRBV7-2; CDR3: ASSRDGTQETQY
J: TRBJ1-2; length: 10; V: TRBV20-1; CDR3: SARTGFYGYT
J: TRBJ2-3; length: 12; V: TRBV4-3; CDR3: ASNPGTGADTQY
J: TRBJ1-1; length: 8; V: TRBV2; CDR3: ASSGSEAF